Each of the 18 T cell receptor beta chains below was sequenced from the same sample in a study of blood T cell repertoires in COVID-19. The data were produced by immunoSEQ multiplex PCR, yet TCRdb's version contains in-frame clones alone and is incomplete. The repertoire holds approximately 240,000 clones, with roughly 88% as singletons. The material sequenced was peripheral blood. The source of these receptors is a woman in her 40s who had recovered from COVID-19.

J is TRBJ2-7 and V is TRBV4-3; tentatively, D is TRBD2 (6 bases). The V end was cut by 1 base, the J end by 2 bases, with 12 bases between. Germline loops: CDR1 LGHNA, CDR2 YSLEER. The CDR3 spans 15 residues. DNA of the CDR3: TGCGCCAGCAGCCAAGGGGGGACTTCTACCTACGAGCAGTACTTC. This codes for CASSQGGTSTYEQYF.

The chain couples TRBV13 to TRBJ2-7; the D gene is possibly TRBD2 (5 bases). The germline V gene has CDR1 PRHDT and CDR2 FYEKMQ (reference sequence). V lost 0 bases to trimming and J lost 0 bases, with 9 bases between them. CDR3 size: 15 residues. The CDR3 region is CASSLGGLSSYEQYF. The CDR3 nucleotides read TGTGCCAGCAGCTTAGGCGGACTTAGCTCCTACGAGCAGTACTTC.

V usage is TRBV4-1 and J usage is TRBJ2-1, with 10 nucleotides matching TRBD2. Looked up from germline, CDR1 is MGHRA and CDR2 is YSYEKL. V was clipped by 0 bases and J by 10 bases; unmatched bases: 6. The CDR3 loop spans 15 amino acids. The chain's CDR3 is CASSQETSGPPEQFF. The CDR3 region has the DNA TGCGCCAGCAGCCAAGAGACTAGCGGGCCTCCAGAGCAGTTCTTC.

J is TRBJ2-3 and V is TRBV4-2; 13 positions agree with TRBD2. From germline, CDR1 is LGHNA and CDR2 YNFKEQ. The CDR3 has 20 amino acids. The J segment lost 1 base and the V segment lost 0 bases, leaving 10 bases of the junction unmatched. CDR3 protein: CASSQDRRLAGGLGTDTQYF. CDR3 coding DNA: TGTGCCAGCAGCCAAGATAGGAGACTAGCGGGAGGACTTGGCACAGATACGCAGTATTTT.

This chain uses TRBV27 with TRBJ2-2, with TRBD2 as a possible D gene (6 bases). The CDR3 loop spans 15 amino acids. Germline V CDR1 and CDR2: MNHEY, SMNVEV (reference sequence). The ends were cut back, 3 bases at V and 6 bases at J, with 14 bases in the middle. In DNA, the CDR3 is TGTGCCAGCAGTTTGGTGGGAGGTTACGCCGGGGAGCTGTTTTTT. Its translation is CASSLVGGYAGELFF.

The chain uses TRBV7-8 and TRBJ1-1, with D possibly TRBD1 on 6 matching bases. The V gene lost 3 bases and the J gene lost 3 bases, with 20 bases spanning the gap. The germline V gene has CDR1 SGHVS and CDR2 FQNEAQ. The CDR3 totals 17 residues. The CDR3 DNA follows: TGTGCCAGCAGCTTGGACCCGGACAGTCCTTGGGACACTGAAGCTTTCTTT. Protein: CASSLDPDSPWDTEAFF.

The V call is TRBV10-2, the J call TRBJ1-3; maybe TRBD1 (6 bases). The V end lost 4 bases, the J end lost 4 bases, and 11 bases lay between the germline ends. The V gene's germline CDR1 is WSHSY and CDR2 SAAADI. The CDR3 is made up of 14 amino acids. The CDR3 sequence: CASSGWDNGNTIYF. The CDR3 DNA reads as TGCGCCAGCAGTGGCTGGGACAACGGAAACACCATATATTTT.

The V and J genes are TRBV19 and TRBJ1-2; 8 nucleotides line up with TRBD1. V lost 3 bases, J lost 6 bases, and 9 bases stayed unmatched. Germline V CDR1 and CDR2: LNHDA, SQIVND (reference sequence). This CDR3 has 15 amino acids. The CDR3 DNA sequence: TGTGCCAGTAGTATGATCCCAGGGGGCCTGAATGGCTACACCTTC. Protein sequence: CASSMIPGGLNGYTF. The full variable domain, rest sourced from reference TRBV19 and TRBJ1-2, is DGGITQSPKYLFRKEGQNVTLSCEQNLNHDAMYWYRQDPGQGLRLIYYSQIVNDFQKGDIAEGYSVSREKKESFPLTVTSAQKNPTAFYLCASSMIPGGLNGYTFGSGTRLTVV.

J is TRBJ2-7 and V is TRBV27, with D unclear. V was trimmed by 5 bases and J by 6 bases, leaving 14 bases between them. This CDR3 contains 13 residues. The germline V gene has CDR1 MNHEY and CDR2 SMNVEV (reference sequence). Here the CDR3 reads CASSRIDLREQYF. CDR3 nucleotides: TGTGCCAGCAGTCGAATAGATTTACGCGAGCAGTACTTC.

The chain recombines TRBV27 with TRBJ2-7, with TRBD2 identical over 11 bases. After removal of 8 bases from V and 1 base from J, the junction contained 7 bases not matched to a gene. The CDR3 is 15 amino acids. Germline V gene data show CDR1 as MNHEY and CDR2 as SMNVEV (reference sequence). The CDR3 spells CASGEIAGGSYEQYF. CDR3 nucleotide sequence: TGTGCCAGCGGTGAAATAGCGGGAGGGTCCTACGAGCAGTACTTC.

The V call is TRBV19, the J call TRBJ2-7; perhaps TRBD2 as D (6 bases). The germline V gene encodes CDR1 LNHDA and CDR2 SQIVND (reference sequence). The CDR3 is 15 amino acids. V lost 9 bases and J lost 3, with 21 bases in between. The CDR3 spells CASRPGTQFFYEQYF. CDR3 nucleotide sequence: TGTGCCAGCCGCCCCGGGACTCAGTTTTTCTACGAGCAGTACTTC.

The V gene is TRBV9, the J gene TRBJ2-7; D may be TRBD2 (5 bases). Germline V CDR1 and CDR2: SGDLS, YYNGEE. The CDR3 sequence is 17 residues long. With 4 bases removed from V and 7 bases from J, the gap between germline ends came to 27 bases. Written as DNA, the CDR3 is TGTGCCAGCAGCCCCCAAGCCGGGCCTAGCTTAGGACGGGAGCAGTACTTC. It is translated as CASSPQAGPSLGREQYF. The variable domain in full, completed from reference TRBV9 and TRBJ2-7, reads DSGVTQTPKHLITATGQRVTLRCSPRSGDLSVYWYQQSLDQGLQFLIQYYNGEERAKGNILERFSAQQFPDLHSELNLSSLELGDSALYFCASSPQAGPSLGREQYFGPGTRLTVT.

The chain uses TRBV7-2 and TRBJ2-7; TRBD1 matches 9 bases. Germline loops: CDR1 SGHTA, CDR2 FQGNSA. The CDR3 covers 14 residues. V shed 5 bases, J shed 6 bases, and the junction held 8 bases outside the gene matches. CDR3 protein: CASSPGTGPREQYF. The DNA of the CDR3 is TGTGCCAGCAGCCCAGGGACAGGGCCGCGCGAGCAGTACTTC.

The chain joins TRBV18 to TRBJ2-5; D perhaps matches TRBD2 (7 bases). Germline V gene sequence: CDR1 KGHSH, CDR2 LQKENI. With 2 bases removed from V and 4 bases from J, the gap between germline ends came to 17 bases. The CDR3 is 16 residues long. This chain's CDR3 is CASSPTGPGGGETQYF. The CDR3 coding sequence is TGTGCCAGCTCACCAACAGGGCCCGGCGGGGGAGAGACCCAGTACTTC.

This clone was picked up one time. The genes are TRBV11-3 and TRBJ2-5; 9 bases align to TRBD2. The CDR3 consists of 14 residues. Germline V gene data show CDR1 as SGHNT and CDR2 as YENEEA. Losses at the gene ends were 3 bases for V and 5 bases for J; bases not matched to a gene: 4. CDR3 in amino acids: CASSFASGTETQYF. CDR3 sequence (DNA): TGTGCCAGCAGCTTCGCTAGCGGGACGGAGACCCAGTACTTC.

This sequence joins TRBV27 and TRBJ2-1; 9 bases fit TRBD1. The length of the CDR3 is 15 residues. Per the germline V gene, CDR1 is MNHEY and CDR2 is SMNVEV (reference sequence). With V trimmed by 4 bases and J by 4 bases, 5 bases remained unmatched. CDR3 DNA: TGTGCCAGCAGTTCGGAGGGACAGGGATACAATGAGCAGTTCTTC. Translated, it gives CASSSEGQGYNEQFF.

The J gene is TRBJ1-3, the V gene TRBV18, with unresolved D. V was cut by 3 bases and J by 4 bases, with 10 bases left in between. Germline lookup yields CDR1 KGHSH and CDR2 LQKENI. This CDR3 spans 14 amino acids. CDR3 DNA sequence: TGTGCCAGCTCACCCAGCGTCTACGGAAACACCATATATTTT. Amino acid sequence: CASSPSVYGNTIYF.

The rearrangement links TRBV5-1 to TRBJ2-5, with TRBD2 matching 11 bases. The V gene end was trimmed by 5 bases and the J gene end by 5 bases; junction bases not matched to a gene: 8. This CDR3 contains 15 residues. Germline CDR1 is SGHRS and CDR2 is YFSETQ. The CDR3 region has the DNA TGCGCCAGCAGGCAGACCTTAGCGGGGGGGGAGACCCAGTACTTC. Its translation is CASRQTLAGGETQYF.